This T cell receptor (beta chain) was captured by sequencing in a study of blood T cell repertoires in COVID-19. Across the study: From T cells, B-cell-depleted T cells, or PBMCs came the material, which was cDNA or gDNA.

CDR3 length: 15 amino acids. CDR1 and CDR2 (germline): SGHRS, YFSETQ. The V end was cut by 3 bases, the J end by 0 bases, with 10 bases between. Original processing methods: Estimates of nucleated cell counts were drawn from the amplification of reference gene primers. Clones were sequenced by immunoSEQ multiplex PCR, and TCRdb holds only the in-frame ones, with some missing. V and J calls and clone size are given by that table; D and trimming were obtained from the DNA. The sample includes about 300,000 clones, roughly 85% seen only once; the top ten take under 2%. Before they entered the study, exposed participants had met a COVID-19 case within 2 weeks. As to this clone: The same CDR3 arises from other DNA sequences in this sample as well.

This sequence originates from a young woman who had been exposed to COVID-19. This rearrangement joins TRBV5-1 to TRBJ2-1, with D unresolved. The specimen was PBMCs or T cells enriched from blood (not recorded which). The CDR3 protein is CASSSVVSSYNEQFF. Written as DNA, the CDR3 is TGCGCCAGCAGCTCTGTCGTCAGCTCCTACAATGAGCAGTTCTTC.